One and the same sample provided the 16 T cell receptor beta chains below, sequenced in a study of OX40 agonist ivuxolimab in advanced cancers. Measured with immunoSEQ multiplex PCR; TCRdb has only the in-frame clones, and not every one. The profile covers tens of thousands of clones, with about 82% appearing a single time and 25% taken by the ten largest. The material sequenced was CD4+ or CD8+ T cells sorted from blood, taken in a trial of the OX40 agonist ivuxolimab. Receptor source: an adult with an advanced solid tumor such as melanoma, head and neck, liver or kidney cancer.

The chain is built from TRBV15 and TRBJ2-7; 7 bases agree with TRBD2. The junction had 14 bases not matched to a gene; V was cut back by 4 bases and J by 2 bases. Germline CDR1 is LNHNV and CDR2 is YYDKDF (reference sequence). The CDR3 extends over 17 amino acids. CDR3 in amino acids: CATSTNDAGVPTYEQYF. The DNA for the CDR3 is TGTGCCACCAGCACCAACGACGCGGGAGTCCCTACCTACGAGCAGTACTTC.

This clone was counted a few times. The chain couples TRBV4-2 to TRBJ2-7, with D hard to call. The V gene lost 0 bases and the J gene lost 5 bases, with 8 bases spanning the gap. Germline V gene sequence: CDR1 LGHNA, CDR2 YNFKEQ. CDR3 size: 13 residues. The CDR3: CASSQEITDEQYF. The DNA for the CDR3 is TGTGCCAGCAGCCAAGAGATCACGGACGAGCAGTACTTC.

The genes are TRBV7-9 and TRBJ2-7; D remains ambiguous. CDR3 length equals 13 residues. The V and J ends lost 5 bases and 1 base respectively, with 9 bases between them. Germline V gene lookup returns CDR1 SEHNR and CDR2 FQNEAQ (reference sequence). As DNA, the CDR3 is TGTGCCAGCAGCGACCAGAATTCCTACGAGCAGTACTTC. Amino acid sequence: CASSDQNSYEQYF.

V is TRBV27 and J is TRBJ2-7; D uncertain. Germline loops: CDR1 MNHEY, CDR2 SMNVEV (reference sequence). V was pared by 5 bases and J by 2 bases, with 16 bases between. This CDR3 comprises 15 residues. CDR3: CASSHELNPTYEQYF. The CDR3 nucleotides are TGTGCCAGCAGTCATGAGCTGAACCCGACCTACGAGCAGTACTTC.

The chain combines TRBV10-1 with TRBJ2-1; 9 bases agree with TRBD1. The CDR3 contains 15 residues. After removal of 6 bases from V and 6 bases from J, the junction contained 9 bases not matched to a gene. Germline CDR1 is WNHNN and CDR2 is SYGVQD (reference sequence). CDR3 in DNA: TGCGCCAGCAGCCCCGGGACAGGGACAGGCAATGAGCAGTTCTTC. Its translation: CASSPGTGTGNEQFF.

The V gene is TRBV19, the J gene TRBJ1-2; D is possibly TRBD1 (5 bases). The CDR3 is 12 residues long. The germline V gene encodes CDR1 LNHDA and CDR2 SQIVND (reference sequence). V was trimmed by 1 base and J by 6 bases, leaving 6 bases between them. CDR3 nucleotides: TGTGCCAGTAGTATAGGAGGGGATGGCTACACCTTC. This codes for CASSIGGDGYTF.

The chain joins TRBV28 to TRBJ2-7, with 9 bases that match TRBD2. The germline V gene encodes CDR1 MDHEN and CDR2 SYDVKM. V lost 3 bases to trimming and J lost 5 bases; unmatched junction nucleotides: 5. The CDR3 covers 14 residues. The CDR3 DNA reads TGTGCCAGCAGTTTCCGGCGGGAGGGCGACGAGCAGTACTTC. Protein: CASSFRREGDEQYF.

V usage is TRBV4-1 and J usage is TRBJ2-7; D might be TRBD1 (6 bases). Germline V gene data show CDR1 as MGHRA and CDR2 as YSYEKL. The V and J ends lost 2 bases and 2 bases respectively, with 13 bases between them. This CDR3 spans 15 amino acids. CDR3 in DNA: TGCGCCAGCAGCCAATTCCCTGGGGACACCTACGAGCAGTACTTC. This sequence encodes CASSQFPGDTYEQYF.

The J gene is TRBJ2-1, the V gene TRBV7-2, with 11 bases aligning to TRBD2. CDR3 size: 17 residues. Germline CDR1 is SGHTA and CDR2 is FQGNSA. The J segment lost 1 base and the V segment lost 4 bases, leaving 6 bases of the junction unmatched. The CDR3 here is CASSSFIAGGSYNEQFF. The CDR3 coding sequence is TGTGCCAGCAGCTCGTTTATAGCGGGAGGGTCCTACAATGAGCAGTTCTTC.

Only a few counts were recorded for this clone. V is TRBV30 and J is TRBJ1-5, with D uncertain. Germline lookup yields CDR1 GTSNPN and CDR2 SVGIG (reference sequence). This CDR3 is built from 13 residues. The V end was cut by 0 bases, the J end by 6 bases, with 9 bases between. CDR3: CAWSVQGSQPQHF. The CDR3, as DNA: TGTGCCTGGAGTGTACAAGGGAGTCAGCCCCAGCATTTT.

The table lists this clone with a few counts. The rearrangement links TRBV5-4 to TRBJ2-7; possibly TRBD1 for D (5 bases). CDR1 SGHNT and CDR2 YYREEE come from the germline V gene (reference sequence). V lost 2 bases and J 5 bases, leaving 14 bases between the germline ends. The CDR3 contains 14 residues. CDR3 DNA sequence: TGTGCCAGCAGCTTCCAGGGTATAGTCCACGAGCAGTACTTC. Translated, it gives CASSFQGIVHEQYF.

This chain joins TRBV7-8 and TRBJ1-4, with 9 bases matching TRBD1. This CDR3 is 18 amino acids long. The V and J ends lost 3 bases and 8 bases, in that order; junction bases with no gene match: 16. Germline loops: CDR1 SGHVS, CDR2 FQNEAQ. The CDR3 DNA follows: TGTGCCAGCAGCTTCCTACCTCCCCGGACAGGGGAAGTGGAAAAACTGTTTTTT. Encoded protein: CASSFLPPRTGEVEKLFF.

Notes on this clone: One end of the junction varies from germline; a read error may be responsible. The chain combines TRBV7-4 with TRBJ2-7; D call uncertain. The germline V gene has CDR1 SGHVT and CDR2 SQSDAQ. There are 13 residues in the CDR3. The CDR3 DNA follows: TGCGCCAGCAGCCTTCAGAACCGGGACGAGCAGTACTTC. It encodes CASSLQNRDEQYF.

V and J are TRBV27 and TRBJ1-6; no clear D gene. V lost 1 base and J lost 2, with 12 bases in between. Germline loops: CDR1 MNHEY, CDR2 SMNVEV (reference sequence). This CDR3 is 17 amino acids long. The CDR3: CASSLFSGGPYNSPLHF. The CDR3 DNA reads TGTGCCAGCAGTTTATTCTCCGGTGGACCCTATAATTCACCCCTCCACTTT.

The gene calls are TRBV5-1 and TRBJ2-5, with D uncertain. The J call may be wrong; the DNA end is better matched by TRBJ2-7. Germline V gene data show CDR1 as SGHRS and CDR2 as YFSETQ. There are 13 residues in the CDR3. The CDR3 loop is CASSLALGYEQYF. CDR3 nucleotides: TGCGCCAGCAGCTTGGCTTTGGGGTACGAGCAGTACTTC.

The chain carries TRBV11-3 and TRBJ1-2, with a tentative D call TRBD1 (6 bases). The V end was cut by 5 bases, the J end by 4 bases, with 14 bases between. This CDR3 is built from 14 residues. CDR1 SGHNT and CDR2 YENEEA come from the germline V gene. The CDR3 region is CASSLGGGSYGYTF. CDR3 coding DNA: TGTGCCAGCAGCCTCGGGGGGGGCTCCTATGGCTACACCTTC.